The source of this T cell receptor beta chain is a study of blood T cell repertoires in COVID-19. Looking at the study overall: Sites in the United States, Italy and Spain provided acute and convalescent COVID-19 samples. PBMCs, B-cell-depleted T cells, or T cells were the source of the cDNA or gDNA that made up the material.

Trimming shortened V by 0 bases and J by 4 bases, and 16 bases separated the two germline ends. CDR1 and CDR2 (germline): LGHNA, YNFKEQ. The CDR3 totals 17 residues. As originally analysed: Counts of nucleated cells, estimated from reference gene primer amplification, were obtained. Profiling relied on immunoSEQ multiplex PCR, and the TCRdb table lists in-frame clones only, not all of them. V and J calls and clone size are given by that table; D and trimming were obtained from the DNA. The profile covers about 250,000 clones, with around 86% appearing a single time and about 1.6% taken by the ten largest.

J is TRBJ1-3 and V is TRBV4-2; a possible D gene is TRBD1 (5 bases). The material sequenced was peripheral blood. The receptor was isolated from a woman in her sixties who had recovered from COVID-19. CDR3 coding DNA: TGTGCCAGCAGCCAAGAAGGATGGGCGGGGGTAGGAAACACCATATATTTT. It codes for CASSQEGWAGVGNTIYF.